Sequencing of this T cell receptor (beta chain) was carried out in a study of radiation and T cells in renal cell carcinoma. Study-level results: Top tumor clonotypes rose in blood 2 weeks post-radiation, then contracted.

Notes on this clone: What it binds is unknown.

Time point given: blood 2 weeks post-SBRT. Specified treatment: 15 Gy SBRT to primary tumor, nephrectomy 4 weeks later. CDR1 is MNHNY, CDR2 SVGAGI, per germline (reference sequence). Trimming removed 2 bases from V and 5 bases from J, with 3 bases in between. The CDR3 loop spans 12 amino acids. Profiled with immunoSEQ multiplex PCR; TCRdb holds only in-frame clones, not every one. The repertoire includes tens of thousands of clones, approximately 83% of them detected once, and roughly 20% sits in the top ten. Sequencing used blood, obtained from a patient whose treatment included radiotherapy and nephrectomy. The J gene is TRBJ1-4, the V gene TRBV6-6, with no clear D. The clonotype originates from a woman in her 50s with renal cell carcinoma. The CDR3 region has the DNA TGTGCCAGCAGTTACGGGAATGAAAAACTGTTTTTT. This translates into CASSYGNEKLFF.